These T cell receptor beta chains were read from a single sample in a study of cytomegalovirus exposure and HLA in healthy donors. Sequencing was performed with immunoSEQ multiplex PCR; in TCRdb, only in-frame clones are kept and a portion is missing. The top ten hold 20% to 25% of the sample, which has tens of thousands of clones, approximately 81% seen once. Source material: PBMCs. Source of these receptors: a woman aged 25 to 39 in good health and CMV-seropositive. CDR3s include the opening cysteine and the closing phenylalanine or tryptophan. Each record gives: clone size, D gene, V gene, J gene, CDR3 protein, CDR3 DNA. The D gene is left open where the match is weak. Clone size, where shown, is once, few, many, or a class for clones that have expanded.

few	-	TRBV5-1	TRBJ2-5	CASSLSKGSETQYF	TGCGCCAGCAGCTTGTCAAAGGGGTCGGAGACCCAGTACTTC
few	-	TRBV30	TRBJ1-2	CAWSLKQFYYGYTF	TGTGCCTGGAGTTTAAAACAGTTTTACTATGGCTACACCTTC
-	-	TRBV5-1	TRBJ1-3	CASSAQGSGNTIYF	TGCGCCAGCAGCGCACAGGGCTCTGGAAACACCATATATTTT
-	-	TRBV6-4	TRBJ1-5	CATVGKIRGPCNQPQHF	TGTGCCACCGTTGGGAAAATCAGGGGACCTTGCAATCAGCCCCAGCATTTT
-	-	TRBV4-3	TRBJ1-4	CASSRILENEKLFF	TGCGCCAGCAGCCGCATCCTGGAGAATGAAAAACTGTTTTTT
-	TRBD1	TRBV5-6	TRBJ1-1	CASGGQGNEAFF	TGTGCCAGCGGGGGACAGGGGAATGAAGCTTTCTTT
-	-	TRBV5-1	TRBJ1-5	CASSRGRDQPQHF	TGCGCCAGCAGTAGGGGGAGGGATCAGCCCCAGCATTTT
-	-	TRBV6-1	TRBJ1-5	CASSQGFNQPQHF	TGTGCCAGCAGTCAGGGCTTCAATCAGCCCCAGCATTTT
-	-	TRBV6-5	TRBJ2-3	CASTREGEDTQYF	TGTGCCAGCACGCGTGAGGGAGAGGATACGCAGTATTTT
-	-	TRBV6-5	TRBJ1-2	CASRTVDYGYTF	TGTGCCAGCAGGACAGTCGACTATGGCTACACCTTC
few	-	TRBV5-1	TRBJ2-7	CASSLGSRSYEQYF	TGCGCCAGCAGCTTGGGGAGCCGCTCCTACGAGCAGTACTTC
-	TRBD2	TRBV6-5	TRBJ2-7	CASSATSGRAYEQYF	TGTGCCAGCAGCGCTACTAGCGGGCGCGCCTACGAGCAGTACTTC
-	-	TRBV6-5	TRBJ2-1	CASSRPRTIIAEQFF	TGTGCCAGCAGTCGCCCAAGAACAATAATAGCAGAGCAGTTCTTC
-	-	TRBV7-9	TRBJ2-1	CASSPTPNEQFF	TGTGCCAGCAGCCCGACTCCCAATGAGCAGTTCTTC
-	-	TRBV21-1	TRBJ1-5	CASRGRIGGNNQPQHF	TGTGCCAGCAGGGGGAGGATCGGGGGTAACAATCAGCCCCAGCATTTT
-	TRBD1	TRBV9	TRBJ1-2	CASSLQGAIGYTF	TGTGCCAGCAGCCTACAGGGGGCAATTGGCTACACCTTC
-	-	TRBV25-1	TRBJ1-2	CASSPREGSGYTF	TGTGCCAGCAGTCCGAGGGAGGGATCTGGCTACACCTTC
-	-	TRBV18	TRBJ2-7	CASSPPVQGQSYEQYF	TGTGCCAGCTCACCACCGGTCCAGGGGCAATCGTACGAGCAGTACTTC
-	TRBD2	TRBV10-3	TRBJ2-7	CATGSEREGYEQYF	TGTGCCACAGGGTCTGAACGGGAGGGCTACGAGCAGTACTTC
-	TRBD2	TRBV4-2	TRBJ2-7	CASSQEASGEAYEQYF	TGTGCCAGCAGCCAAGAGGCAAGCGGGGAAGCCTACGAGCAGTACTTC
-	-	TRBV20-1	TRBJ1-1	CSGTGNTEAFF	TGCAGTGGTACCGGGAACACTGAAGCTTTCTTT
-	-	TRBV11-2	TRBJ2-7	CASTSGSSLYEQYF	TGTGCCAGCACCTCAGGCTCTTCCCTCTACGAGCAGTACTTC
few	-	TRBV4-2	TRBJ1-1	CASSQDEVPGGKAFF	TGTGCCAGCAGCCAAGATGAGGTGCCCGGGGGTAAAGCTTTCTTT
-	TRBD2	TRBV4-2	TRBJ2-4	CASSPHWVAGDPQYF	TGTGCCAGCAGCCCCCATTGGGTAGCGGGGGACCCTCAGTACTTC
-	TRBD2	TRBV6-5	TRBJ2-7	CASSRRESNYEQYF	TGTGCCAGCAGTCGGCGGGAGAGTAACTACGAGCAGTACTTC
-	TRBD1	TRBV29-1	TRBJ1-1	CSIGDSSNTEAFF	TGCAGCATTGGGGACAGCTCGAACACTGAAGCTTTCTTT
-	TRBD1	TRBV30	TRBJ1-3	CAGQGYSGNTIYF	TGTGCCGGACAGGGTTACTCTGGAAACACCATATATTTT
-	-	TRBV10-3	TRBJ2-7	CASEGDTGYEQYF	TGTGCCAGCGAAGGGGATACAGGCTACGAGCAGTACTTC
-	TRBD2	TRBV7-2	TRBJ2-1	CASSRTSGYYNEQFF	TGTGCCAGCAGCCGTACTAGCGGGTACTACAATGAGCAGTTCTTC
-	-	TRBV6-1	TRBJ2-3	CASSRPQGDTQYF	TGTGCCAGCAGTAGACCCCAGGGAGATACGCAGTATTTT
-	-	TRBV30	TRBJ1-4	CAWSRGGSEKLFF	TGTGCCTGGAGTAGAGGGGGTAGTGAAAAACTGTTTTTT
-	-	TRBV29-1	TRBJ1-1	CSVEGPPNTEAFF	TGCAGCGTTGAGGGCCCCCCCAACACTGAAGCTTTCTTT
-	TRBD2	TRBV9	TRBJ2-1	CASSVRLAGEGEQFF	TGTGCCAGCAGCGTCCGACTAGCGGGAGAGGGTGAGCAGTTCTTC
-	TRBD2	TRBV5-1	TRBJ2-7	CASSPLAGYEQYF	TGCGCCAGCAGCCCCTTAGCGGGATACGAGCAGTACTTC